Described below is a single T cell receptor beta chain sequence and its context. The specificity of this receptor is unknown. Base qualities are not at hand, and no much larger clone is one base apart. The data stem from a study of blood T cell repertoires in COVID-19 (dated by TCRdb to 2020 to 2022). Notes on the research overall: Collaborator samples came from the United States, Italy and Spain and covered acute and convalescent phases of COVID-19. The repertoires were made available in a free public database intended to serve as a resource for research on the immune response to SARS-CoV-2. Samples came from the ongoing ImmuneRACE study (first 160 participants) plus 1,254 subjects from 6 global collaborators. Subjects who had been exposed to COVID-19, were actively infected with it, or had recovered from it provided the deeply sampled blood TCRbeta repertoires that made up the dataset. HLA class I and class II types, where available, came from metadata supplied by the sample provider rather than from assay-based typing. The prospective study material was composed of cDNA or gDNA derived from T cells, B-cell-depleted T cells, or PBMCs. The sample metadata nearly always contained a de-identified subject ID, COVID-19 status, age in years and sex. Results the study describes overall, beyond this receptor: Clinical and demographic metadata were provided uncurated, with the amount varying by source and participant.

TCRbeta CDR3 regions were amplified from genomic DNA using the immunoSEQ Assay, a bias-controlled multiplex PCR. The authors' pipeline ran thus. Within the assay, amplification of reference gene primers was used to estimate how many nucleated cells each sample contained. To quantify the absolute abundance of each unique TCRbeta CDR3 rearrangement, sequence reads were collapsed and filtered. Productive Simpson clonality was computed per sample as the square root of Simpson's diversity index over productive rearrangements. This immuneACCESS table, as held by TCRdb, lists in-frame sequences with V and J called but not all clones. Of the missing ones, under half trace to an unresolved V gene in checked studies; the others have no known cause. V and J calls and clone size are copied from that table; D and trimming were computed from the DNA. The sample table contains 100,000 to 150,000 clones; only one count was recorded for roughly 92% of them. Of the sample, approximately 2% is held by the ten largest clones.

At one collaborating source in Seattle, patients were enrolled during active infection and were followed longitudinally through the course of disease. Collaborating institutions collected whole blood in K2EDTA tubes following their own protocols. For TCRbeta analysis, collaborators shipped samples in one of three forms: frozen whole blood, isolated PBMCs, or DNA extracted from either of those sample types. The TCR comes from a man over 45 with COVID-19, enrolled during active disease. Sequencing used peripheral blood.

The CDR3 protein sequence reads: CASSVGQVVGTDTQYF. The nucleotides are TGTGCCAGCAGCGTGGGACAGGTCGTGGGCACAGATACGCAGTATTTT. This sequence uses TRBV7-9 and TRBJ2-3, with 8 bases in between that match TRBD1. The CDR3, cysteine through phenylalanine, is 16 amino acids long. The only DNA kept is the CDR3, 48 bases in frame from the first base. CDR1 SEHNR and CDR2 FQNEAQ were looked up in the germline V gene (reference sequence). Trimming accounts for 5 bases at V and 1 base at J, while the number of junction bases matched to no gene is 8.